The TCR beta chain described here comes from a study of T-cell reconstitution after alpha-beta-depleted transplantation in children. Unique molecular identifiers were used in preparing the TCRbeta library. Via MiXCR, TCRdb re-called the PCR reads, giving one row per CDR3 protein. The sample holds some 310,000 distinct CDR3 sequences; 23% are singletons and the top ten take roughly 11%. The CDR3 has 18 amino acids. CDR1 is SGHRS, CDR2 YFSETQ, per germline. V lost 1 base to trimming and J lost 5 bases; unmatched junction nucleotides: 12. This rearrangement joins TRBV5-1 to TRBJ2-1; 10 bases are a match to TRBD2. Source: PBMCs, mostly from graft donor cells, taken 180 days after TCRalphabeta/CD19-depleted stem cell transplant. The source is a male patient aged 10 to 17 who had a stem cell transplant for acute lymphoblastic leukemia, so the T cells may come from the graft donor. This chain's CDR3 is CASSLYSGRIEGDNEQFF. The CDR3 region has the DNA TGCGCCAGCAGCTTGTATAGCGGGAGGATCGAGGGGGACAATGAGCAGTTCTTC.